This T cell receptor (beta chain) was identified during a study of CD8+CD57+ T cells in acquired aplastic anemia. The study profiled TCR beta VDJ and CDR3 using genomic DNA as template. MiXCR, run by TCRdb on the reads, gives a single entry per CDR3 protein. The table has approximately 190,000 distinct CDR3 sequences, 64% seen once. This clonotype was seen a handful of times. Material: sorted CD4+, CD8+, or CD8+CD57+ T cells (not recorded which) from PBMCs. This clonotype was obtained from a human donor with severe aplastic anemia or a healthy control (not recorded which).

CDR3 DNA: TGTGCCACCAGTGATCCCGGGACAGGGGAAGGCTACACCTTC. Residues: CATSDPGTGEGYTF. The chain couples TRBV24-1 to TRBJ1-2; 10 bases are a match to TRBD1. J lost 8 bases, V lost 3 bases, and 5 bases had no gene match. There are 14 residues in the CDR3. Germline lookup yields CDR1 KGHDR and CDR2 SFDVKD.